A selection of T cell receptor beta chains follows, all from one sample in a study of T cell repertoires in cytomegalovirus infection. In TCRdb, the reads were re-called with MiXCR into one record per CDR3 protein. The data contain about 300,000 distinct CDR3 sequences, about 26% of them singletons. Sequencing used PBMCs. The receptors here all came from a human donor in good health (CMV status not recorded). Some clones in this sample may be carry-over from other donors' samples. CDR3s include the opening cysteine and the closing phenylalanine or tryptophan. The D gene is left open where the match is weak. Clone size is given for some rows only: seen once, a few or many times, or a class if the clone is expanded.

D gene	clone size	V gene	J gene	CDR3 protein	CDR3 DNA
.	.	TRBV20-1	TRBJ2-5	CSAPIAGRTQETQYF	TGCAGTGCTCCTATAGCTGGGCGGACGCAAGAGACCCAGTACTTC
.	many	TRBV7-2	TRBJ1-4	CASSLVREKLFF	TGTGCCAGCAGCTTGGTGCGTGAAAAACTGTTTTTT
.	.	TRBV7-2	TRBJ2-2	CASSLSLPNTGELFF	TGTGCCAGCAGCTTGTCCCTCCCGAACACCGGGGAGCTGTTTTTT
.	many	TRBV24-1	TRBJ2-1	CATSERPDNEQFF	TGTGCCACCAGTGAGCGACCAGACAATGAGCAGTTCTTC
.	.	TRBV7-9	TRBJ2-3	CASSGSRAEDTQYF	TGTGCCAGCAGCGGAAGTAGGGCGGAAGATACGCAGTATTTT
.	.	TRBV5-4	TRBJ1-5	CASSPNPGTGNQPQHF	TGTGCCAGCAGCCCGAATCCCGGGACGGGGAATCAGCCCCAGCATTTT
.	.	TRBV29-1	TRBJ2-5	CSVEDRGETQYF	TGCAGCGTTGAAGACAGGGGTGAGACCCAGTACTTC
.	.	TRBV12-3/TRBV12-4	TRBJ1-1	CASSLAGFTNTEAFF	TGTGCCAGCAGTTTGGCAGGGTTTACGAACACTGAAGCTTTCTTT
TRBD2	.	TRBV20-1	TRBJ2-1	CSISRERVYNEQFF	TGCAGCATTTCGCGGGAGCGGGTCTACAATGAGCAGTTCTTC
.	.	TRBV30	TRBJ2-1	CAWSVQGVNEQFF	TGTGCCTGGAGTGTACAAGGGGTCAATGAGCAGTTCTTC
.	.	TRBV11-2	TRBJ1-1	CASSSVRMNTEAFF	TGTGCCAGCAGCTCCGTTCGGATGAACACTGAAGCTTTCTTT
TRBD1	.	TRBV20-1	TRBJ2-7	CSARDDRRQGYEQYF	TGCAGTGCTAGAGATGATAGGAGACAGGGCTACGAGCAGTACTTC
.	.	TRBV7-2	TRBJ2-1	CASSFMRGIGYNEQFF	TGTGCCAGCAGCTTCATGCGCGGGATAGGTTACAATGAGCAGTTCTTC
TRBD1	.	TRBV11-2	TRBJ2-7	CASSYGQGVGSQYF	TGTGCCAGCAGCTATGGCCAGGGGGTAGGAAGTCAGTACTTC
.	many	TRBV28	TRBJ1-1	CASSPPWGTEAFF	TGTGCCAGCAGTCCCCCGTGGGGAACTGAAGCTTTCTTT
TRBD1	.	TRBV20-1	TRBJ1-2	CSAWTGDKGGYTF	TGCAGTGCTTGGACAGGGGATAAGGGAGGCTACACCTTC
.	medium-sized	TRBV6-6	TRBJ1-2	CASSFLARGDNYGYTF	TGTGCCAGCAGTTTCCTAGCCAGGGGAGACAACTATGGCTACACCTTC
TRBD1	.	TRBV6-5	TRBJ1-6	CASRGQGAGRSPLHF	TGTGCCAGCAGGGGACAGGGGGCAGGACGTTCACCCCTCCACTTT
TRBD1	.	TRBV29-1	TRBJ1-1	CSVDRVSNTEAFF	TGCAGCGTGGACAGGGTTTCGAACACTGAAGCTTTCTTT
.	few	TRBV6-8	TRBJ2-3	CASSYQSGNWDTQYF	TGTGCCAGCAGTTACCAGTCAGGGAATTGGGATACGCAGTATTTT
TRBD2	few	TRBV6-2/TRBV6-3	TRBJ2-7	CASHLAVTSYEQYF	TGTGCCAGTCACCTAGCGGTCACCTCCTACGAGCAGTACTTC
TRBD2	.	TRBV6-2/TRBV6-3	TRBJ2-1	CASSPGTSINEQFF	TGTGCCAGCAGCCCCGGGACTAGCATAAATGAGCAGTTCTTC
.	few	TRBV7-9	TRBJ2-1	CASSLAESSYNEQFF	TGTGCCAGCAGCTTAGCTGAGAGCTCCTACAATGAGCAGTTCTTC
.	.	TRBV11-2	TRBJ1-3	CASSNTVNSGNTIYF	TGTGCCAGCAGTAATACAGTGAACTCTGGAAACACCATATATTTT
.	.	TRBV7-2	TRBJ1-1	CASSFSFLSGLEAFF	TGTGCCAGCAGCTTTAGTTTTTTATCAGGCCTTGAAGCTTTCTTT
.	few	TRBV20-1	TRBJ2-1	CSAYYREQFF	TGCAGTGCATACTACAGGGAGCAGTTCTTC
TRBD2	many	TRBV14	TRBJ2-1	CASSPWTSGTLHEQFF	TGTGCCAGCAGCCCATGGACTAGCGGTACTCTCCATGAGCAGTTCTTC
.	few	TRBV5-1	TRBJ1-6	CASSEGRLDSPLHF	TGCGCCAGCAGCGAGGGACGTCTTGATTCACCCCTCCACTTT
.	few	TRBV19	TRBJ1-4	CASSITATNEKLFF	TGTGCCAGTAGTATAACTGCAACTAATGAAAAACTGTTTTTT
TRBD1	.	TRBV6-2/TRBV6-3	TRBJ1-3	CASSYPWDRPLPRTIYF	TGTGCCAGCAGTTACCCGTGGGACAGGCCCCTGCCTCGCACCATATATTTT
.	many	TRBV28	TRBJ1-4	CASSFWEDTNNEKLFF	TGTGCCAGCAGTTTTTGGGAAGACACTAACAATGAAAAACTGTTTTTT
.	few	TRBV19	TRBJ2-1	CASTAGGLYNEQFF	TGTGCCAGTACCGCGGGTGGGCTGTACAATGAGCAGTTCTTC
TRBD1	.	TRBV7-2	TRBJ1-5	CASSFGQAGQPQHF	TGTGCCAGCAGCTTCGGACAGGCCGGGCAGCCCCAGCATTTT
.	.	TRBV12-3/TRBV12-4	TRBJ2-6	CASSSYRVTGANVLTF	TGTGCCAGCAGTTCCTACAGGGTAACTGGGGCCAACGTCCTGACTTTC
.	many	TRBV7-2	TRBJ1-1	CASSLARFGMSYQNTEAFF	TGTGCCAGCAGCTTAGCGCGGTTCGGAATGTCTTACCAGAACACTGAAGCTTTCTTT
.	many	TRBV7-2	TRBJ2-3	CASSTRGPASTDTQYF	TGTGCCAGCAGCACCCGGGGGCCAGCTAGCACAGATACGCAGTATTTT
TRBD2	few	TRBV7-9	TRBJ2-5	CASSVSEWGGSQYF	TGTGCCAGCAGCGTCTCCGAATGGGGAGGGTCCCAGTACTTC
TRBD2	.	TRBV9	TRBJ2-4	CASSETSGGAGKNIQYF	TGTGCCAGCAGCGAGACTAGCGGGGGGGCCGGCAAAAACATTCAGTACTTC
TRBD1	many	TRBV7-2	TRBJ2-7	CASSDRGLAYEQYF	TGTGCCAGCAGCGACAGGGGGCTTGCCTACGAGCAGTACTTC
TRBD1	.	TRBV7-9	TRBJ2-1	CASSLEGQGYNEQFF	TGTGCCAGCAGCTTAGAGGGACAGGGCTACAATGAGCAGTTCTTC
.	few	TRBV28	TRBJ2-7	CASRSTTMAGSGEQYF	TGTGCCAGCAGGTCTACCACGATGGCGGGGTCGGGGGAGCAGTACTTC
.	many	TRBV7-2	TRBJ1-5	CASSLGTSQPQHF	TGTGCCAGCAGCTTAGGGACTAGCCAGCCCCAGCATTTT
TRBD1	few	TRBV6-5	TRBJ1-3	CASSYTGDSGNTIYF	TGTGCCAGCAGTTACACAGGGGACTCTGGAAACACCATATATTTT
.	many	TRBV7-2	TRBJ2-3	CASSFGTKLEDTQYF	TGTGCCAGCAGCTTCGGGACGAAATTGGAAGATACGCAGTATTTT
.	many	TRBV7-2	TRBJ1-1	CASSPQVGTEAFF	TGTGCCAGCAGCCCACAGGTAGGCACTGAAGCTTTCTTT
TRBD1	many	TRBV7-2	TRBJ2-4	CASSLTRTGSIQYF	TGTGCCAGCAGCTTAACCCGGACAGGGAGCATTCAGTACTTC
.	.	TRBV30	TRBJ1-1	CAWSFDTEAFF	TGTGCCTGGAGTTTTGACACTGAAGCTTTCTTT
.	many	TRBV7-2	TRBJ2-1	CASSPTSYNEQFF	TGTGCCAGCAGCCCCACCTCCTACAATGAGCAGTTCTTC
.	few	TRBV12-3/TRBV12-4	TRBJ2-6	CASSTNRPGANVLTF	TGTGCCAGCAGTACTAATCGGCCTGGGGCCAACGTCCTGACTTTC
.	few	TRBV25-1	TRBJ1-6	CASSPEGRINSPLHF	TGTGCCAGCAGTCCGGAAGGGCGGATTAATTCACCCCTCCACTTT
TRBD1	.	TRBV18	TRBJ2-1	CASSPLGTGGSDEQFF	TGTGCCAGCTCACCACTAGGGACAGGGGGCTCTGATGAGCAGTTCTTC
.	.	TRBV28	TRBJ2-5	CASSFRSGGETQYF	TGTGCCAGCAGCTTTAGGTCCGGAGGGGAGACCCAGTACTTC
.	.	TRBV28	TRBJ2-2	CASLGRRPNTGELFF	TGTGCCAGCCTAGGACGGCGTCCTAACACCGGGGAGCTGTTTTTT
.	.	TRBV28	TRBJ2-7	CASSPPTGSYEQYF	TGTGCCAGCAGTCCCCCGACGGGCTCCTACGAGCAGTACTTC